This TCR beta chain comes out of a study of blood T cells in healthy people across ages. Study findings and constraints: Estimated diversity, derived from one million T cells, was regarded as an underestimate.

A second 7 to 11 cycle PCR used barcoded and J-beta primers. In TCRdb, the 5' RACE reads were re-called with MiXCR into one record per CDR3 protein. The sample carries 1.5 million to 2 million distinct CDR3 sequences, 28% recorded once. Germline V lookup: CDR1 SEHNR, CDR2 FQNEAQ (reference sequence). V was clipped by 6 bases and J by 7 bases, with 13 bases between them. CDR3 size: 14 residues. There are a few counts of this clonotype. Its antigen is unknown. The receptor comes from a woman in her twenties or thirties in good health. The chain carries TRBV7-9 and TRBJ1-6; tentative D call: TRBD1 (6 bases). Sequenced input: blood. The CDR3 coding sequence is TGTGCCAGCAGGAAAACAGGGCTAAATTCACCCCTCCACTTT. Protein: CASRKTGLNSPLHF.